This record covers a single TCR beta chain. What it binds is unknown. Ophthalmopathy donors were characterized by moderate-to-severe activity, CAS of at least 3, NOSPECS of at least 4, and duration under 3 months. Additional autoimmune diseases, uncontrolled infections, pregnancy or lactation disqualified patients. The germline CDR1 and CDR2 sequences are MNHEY and SMNVEV (reference sequence). This CDR3 has 15 amino acids. With V trimmed by 6 bases and J by 2 bases, 4 bases remained unmatched. The sample belongs to a study of Graves' ophthalmopathy and Graves' hyperthyroidism. Overall study: There was a collection of peripheral blood at initial diagnosis, before any treatment.

Amplified material comprised TCR beta CDR3 regions derived from RNA transcripts. First-round RT-PCR relied on HTBI primers, and a second-round multiplex PCR came next. MiXCR, run by TCRdb on the multiplex PCR reads, gives a single entry per CDR3 protein. The repertoire holds 200,000 to 250,000 distinct CDR3 sequences, with approximately 28% as singletons. Findings of the study overall: The model predicted ophthalmopathy progression with 65% to 71% sensitivity and around 72% specificity.

V and J are TRBV27 and TRBJ1-1; 12 bases align to TRBD1. The sequence came from a man aged 50-60 years with Graves' ophthalmopathy. The sequenced material came from peripheral blood. The CDR3 DNA is TGTGCCAGCAGCGGGGACAGGGGGCTTAACACTGAAGCTTTCTTT. Protein: CASSGDRGLNTEAFF.